This T cell receptor (beta chain) was observed in a study of cytomegalovirus exposure and HLA in healthy donors. Study-wide points: CMV serostatus was the sole immune exposure information available.

Notes on this clone: The antigen is undetermined.

60 Vbeta and 13 Jbeta primers were used in PCR. TCRdb's table, derived via immunoSEQ multiplex PCR, lists solely in-frame clones and lacks some. The sample records some 96,000 clones, 75% to 80% being singletons. J lost 3 bases, V lost 4 bases, and 2 bases had no gene match. The CDR3 length is 15 residues. Germline lookup yields CDR1 SQVTM and CDR2 ANQGSEA. Sequencing used PBMCs. The receptor's source is a female donor in good health and CMV-seronegative. The gene calls are TRBV29-1 and TRBJ2-1; 14 bases are a match to TRBD2. CDR3 protein: CSVGTSGGSYNEQFF. The DNA of the CDR3 is TGCAGCGTTGGGACTAGCGGGGGGAGCTACAATGAGCAGTTCTTC.